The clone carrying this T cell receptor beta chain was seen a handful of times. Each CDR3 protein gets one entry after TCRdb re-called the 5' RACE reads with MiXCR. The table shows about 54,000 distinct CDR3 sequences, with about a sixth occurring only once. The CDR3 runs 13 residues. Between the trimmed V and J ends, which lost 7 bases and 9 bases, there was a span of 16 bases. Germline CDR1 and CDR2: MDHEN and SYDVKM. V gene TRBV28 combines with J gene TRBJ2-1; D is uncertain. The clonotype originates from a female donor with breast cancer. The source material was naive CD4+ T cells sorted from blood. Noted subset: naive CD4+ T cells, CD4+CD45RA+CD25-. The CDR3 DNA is TGTGCCAGCACCCTCCCCGGCCACGGTGAGCAGTTCTTC. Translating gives CASTLPGHGEQFF.